What follows are 15 T cell receptor beta chains derived from one specimen sequenced in a study of blood T cell repertoires in COVID-19. Data came from immunoSEQ multiplex PCR; TCRdb stores just in-frame clones and leaves some out. The sample holds some 100,000 clones, around three quarters seen once. The sequenced sample was peripheral blood. These receptors all stem from a human donor in a cohort sampled during active or convalescent COVID-19.

The J gene is TRBJ2-1, the V gene TRBV30, with TRBD2 identical over 9 bases. V lost 0 bases to trimming and J lost 0 bases; unmatched junction nucleotides: 21. Per the germline V gene, CDR1 is GTSNPN and CDR2 is SVGIG (reference sequence). This CDR3 comprises 22 residues. CDR3 coding DNA: TGTGCCTGGAGTGTACTAGTTGCGGGAGGGCCCACTGGCCCGATCTCCTACAATGAGCAGTTCTTC. It encodes CAWSVLVAGGPTGPISYNEQFF.

V is TRBV3-1 (or the pseudogene TRBV3-2) and J is TRBJ2-5; 13 bases align to TRBD2. Germline V gene data show CDR1 as LGHDT and CDR2 as YNNKEL (reference sequence). With 5 bases clipped from V and 3 bases from J, the junction kept 3 bases outside the gene matches. This CDR3 contains 15 residues. The CDR3 DNA is TGTGCCAGCAGCTTCGGACTAGCGGGGGAAGAGACCCAGTACTTC. Its translation is CASSFGLAGEETQYF.

This sequence joins TRBV6-5 and TRBJ1-1; TRBD1 is a possible D gene (5 bases). The CDR3 runs to 14 residues. Trimming took 2 bases from V and 7 from J, leaving 14 bases between them. CDR1 and CDR2 from the germline V gene are MNHEY and SVGAGI. CDR3: CASSYGQGVGEAFF. The CDR3 DNA reads TGTGCCAGCAGTTACGGGCAGGGTGTCGGTGAAGCTTTCTTT.

The chain joins TRBV28 to TRBJ1-3; 7 positions agree with TRBD1. The CDR3 loop spans 16 amino acids. J was trimmed by 2 bases and V by 6 bases; bases with no gene match: 10. Germline CDR1 is MDHEN and CDR2 is SYDVKM. CDR3 region: CASRLRTGVAGNTIYF. In DNA form, the CDR3 reads TGTGCCAGCAGGCTAAGGACAGGTGTAGCTGGAAACACCATATATTTT.

The J gene is TRBJ2-2, the V gene TRBV19; 8 bases align to TRBD1. In germline, CDR1 is LNHDA, CDR2 SQIVND (reference sequence). Trimming took 5 bases from V and 0 from J; bases not matched to a gene: 17. This CDR3 comprises 20 residues. CDR3 residues: CASSLRGVDRGWANTGELFF. The CDR3 DNA reads as TGTGCCAGTAGTCTACGAGGGGTCGACAGGGGATGGGCGAACACCGGGGAGCTGTTTTTT.

The genes are TRBV12-2 and TRBJ1-1; the DNA was not compared with TRBD1, the D call given in the table. TRBV12-2 is a known pseudogene. The CDR3 extends over 15 amino acids. For the CDR3, the DNA is TGTGCAAGTCGCTTAGCCCTTACAGTGAACACTGAAGCTTTCTTT. This gives the protein CASRLALTVNTEAFF.

This chain joins TRBV7-2 and TRBJ1-1, with 11 bases that match TRBD1. Germline lookup yields CDR1 SGHTA and CDR2 FQGNSA. The length of the CDR3 is 16 residues. The V and J ends lost 7 bases and 5 bases, in that order; junction bases with no gene match: 12. CDR3 amino acids: CASTDRGRDRGTEAFF. The DNA of the CDR3 is TGTGCCAGCACCGACCGGGGGAGGGACAGGGGGACTGAAGCTTTCTTT.

The chain joins TRBV5-1 to TRBJ2-3; 8 nucleotides agree with TRBD2. The CDR3 is 16 amino acids. Trimming took 2 bases from V and 2 from J; bases not matched to a gene: 7. Germline V lookup: CDR1 SGHRS, CDR2 YFSETQ. The CDR3 loop is CASSLRSGRHTDTQYF. As DNA, the CDR3 is TGCGCCAGCAGCTTAAGGAGCGGGAGACACACAGATACGCAGTATTTT.

The chain carries TRBV5-4 and TRBJ2-1, with 9 bases that match TRBD1. In germline, CDR1 is SGHNT, CDR2 YYREEE (reference sequence). V gave up 5 bases and J gave up 6 bases; unmatched junction bases: 15. This CDR3 has 17 residues. The CDR3 sequence: CASRGTGGGKGFNEQFF. The CDR3 DNA is TGTGCCAGCAGGGGAACAGGGGGCGGGAAAGGTTTCAATGAGCAGTTCTTC.

This chain joins TRBV19 and TRBJ1-2; 9 nucleotides match TRBD1. The germline CDR1 and CDR2 sequences are LNHDA and SQIVND (reference sequence). The CDR3 loop spans 15 amino acids. V gave up 5 bases and J gave up 7 bases; unmatched junction bases: 11. The CDR3 is CASSHSGTGFRGYTF. The CDR3 DNA sequence: TGTGCCAGTAGTCACTCCGGGACAGGGTTCCGTGGCTACACCTTC.

The chain recombines TRBV27 with TRBJ1-1; D might be TRBD1 (5 bases). Trimming cost V 7 bases and J 4 bases, with 16 bases left between them. CDR1 is MNHEY and CDR2 is SMNVEV in the germline V gene (reference sequence). This CDR3 has 14 amino acids. In DNA form, the CDR3 reads TGTGCCAGCATAGTCAGGGTATTAGTCACTGAAGCTTTCTTT. Translation: CASIVRVLVTEAFF.

This chain joins TRBV7-8 and TRBJ2-2, with 12 bases identical to TRBD1. The CDR3 contains 15 residues. Germline CDR1 SGHVS, CDR2 FQNEAQ. After removal of 5 bases from V and 6 bases from J, the junction contained 4 bases not matched to a gene. The CDR3 reads CASSVGTGGPGELFF. DNA of the CDR3: TGTGCCAGCAGCGTCGGGACAGGGGGCCCCGGGGAGCTGTTTTTT.

The rearrangement uses TRBV20-1 and TRBJ2-4; D not certain. Trimming pared 3 bases from V and 2 bases from J, leaving 8 bases between. In germline, CDR1 is DFQATT, CDR2 SNEGSKA (reference sequence). This CDR3 is built from 13 residues. The CDR3 sequence: CSASHSPKNIQYF. The CDR3 DNA sequence: TGCAGTGCTAGTCACTCCCCCAAAAACATTCAGTACTTC.

The chain couples TRBV19 to TRBJ2-7; possibly TRBD2 for D (7 bases). Trimming took off 7 bases at V and 3 bases at J, with 19 bases between the two ends. Germline V gene sequence: CDR1 LNHDA, CDR2 SQIVND (reference sequence). This CDR3 is built from 15 residues. The CDR3 sequence: CASTWRGGAVYEQYF. The CDR3 bases are TGTGCCAGTACCTGGAGGGGGGGAGCCGTCTACGAGCAGTACTTC.

This chain connects TRBV12-3 or TRBV12-4 to TRBJ1-5, with D possibly being TRBD1 (5 bases). The V gene lost 2 bases and the J gene lost 7 bases, with 9 bases spanning the gap. This CDR3 contains 13 residues. The CDR3 is CASSLNRLQPQHF. The CDR3 DNA follows: TGTGCCAGCAGTTTAAACAGGTTACAGCCCCAGCATTTT.